A single sample is the source of the 24 T cell receptor beta chains below, sequenced in a study of blood T cell repertoires in COVID-19. Measured with immunoSEQ multiplex PCR; TCRdb has only the in-frame clones, and not every one. The sample includes around 160,000 clones, roughly 76% of them seen just once. The material sequenced was peripheral blood. The origin of the receptors is a human donor with acute or convalescent COVID-19. The donor label of this sample is uncertain.

This chain joins TRBV19 and TRBJ1-2; D call uncertain. The V gene lost 5 bases and the J gene lost 4 bases, with 17 bases spanning the gap. The germline CDR1 and CDR2 sequences are LNHDA and SQIVND (reference sequence). This CDR3 contains 15 residues. The CDR3: CASSYSVQEGYGYTF. In nucleotides, the CDR3 is TGTGCCAGTAGTTACTCCGTCCAAGAGGGCTATGGCTACACCTTC.

The gene calls are TRBV7-8 and TRBJ2-5; possibly TRBD2 for D (5 bases). V was clipped by 5 bases and J by 5 bases, with 21 bases between them. Germline CDR1 and CDR2: SGHVS and FQNEAQ. The CDR3 is made up of 16 amino acids. The CDR3 loop is CASSPRGWVKEETQYF. The CDR3 bases are TGTGCCAGCAGCCCACGCGGGTGGGTGAAGGAGGAGACCCAGTACTTC.

The chain links TRBV9 to TRBJ1-5; no definite D call. The CDR3 sequence is 13 residues long. V lost 3 bases and J lost 6, with 10 bases in between. From germline, CDR1 is SGDLS and CDR2 YYNGEE. The CDR3 coding sequence is TGTGCCAGCAGCGAAGGAGGTGGTCAGCCCCAGCATTTT. Amino acids: CASSEGGGQPQHF.

This chain links TRBV29-1 with TRBJ1-2; 7 bases match TRBD1. V dropped 6 bases and J dropped 5; count of bases not matched to a gene: 9. Per the germline V gene, CDR1 is SQVTM and CDR2 is ANQGSEA. The CDR3 covers 13 residues. The CDR3 loop is CSVAPPGGYGYTF. The CDR3 DNA is TGCAGCGTCGCCCCCCCAGGGGGTTATGGCTACACCTTC.

The chain combines TRBV21-1 with TRBJ2-1; TRBD1 is the table's D call and was not checked against the DNA. TRBV21-1 is classified as a pseudogene. This CDR3 spans 15 amino acids. The CDR3 sequence is CASSFRGQGGNEQFF. In DNA, the CDR3 is TGTGCCAGCAGCTTCAGGGGACAGGGAGGCAATGAGCAGTTCTTC.

The chain couples TRBV29-1 to TRBJ2-7; 7 nucleotides line up with TRBD1. This CDR3 has 12 amino acids. Germline values: CDR1 SQVTM, CDR2 ANQGSEA. The trim removed 6 bases at V and 0 bases at J, leaving 2 bases unmatched. The CDR3 DNA reads TGCAGCGTGACAGGGAGCTCCTACGAGCAGTACGTC. This translates into CSVTGSSYEQYV.

The rearrangement uses TRBV3-1 (or the pseudogene TRBV3-2) and TRBJ1-3, with a weak D call TRBD1 (6 bases). This CDR3 has 17 amino acids. With 0 bases removed from V and 2 bases from J, the gap between germline ends came to 14 bases. Germline V gives CDR1 LGHDT, CDR2 YNNKEL (reference sequence). The CDR3 here is CASSQDRGAGTGNTIYF. The CDR3 DNA reads as TGTGCCAGCAGCCAAGATCGGGGGGCGGGTACTGGAAACACCATATATTTT.

The chain has TRBV7-8 and TRBJ2-5, with 12 nucleotides matching TRBD2. There are 16 residues in the CDR3. Germline lookup yields CDR1 SGHVS and CDR2 FQNEAQ. V shed 4 bases, J shed 5 bases, and the junction held 8 bases outside the gene matches. CDR3 bases: TGTGCCAGCAGCTCGACTAGCGGGGGCCCCGAGGAGACCCAGTACTTC. Amino acid sequence: CASSSTSGGPEETQYF.

This chain links TRBV7-8 with TRBJ1-3; the D is unclear. Germline V gives CDR1 SGHVS, CDR2 FQNEAQ. With 1 base removed from V and 2 bases from J, the gap between germline ends came to 12 bases. The CDR3 has 16 residues. The CDR3 coding sequence is TGTGCCAGCAGCTTAGTATTGTCCGGGACTGGAAACACCATATATTTT. This gives the protein CASSLVLSGTGNTIYF.

The rearrangement links TRBV30 to TRBJ1-5; 8 positions match TRBD1. The CDR3 covers 15 residues. Per the germline V gene, CDR1 is GTSNPN and CDR2 is SVGIG (reference sequence). The V segment lost 0 bases and the J segment 1 base; nucleotides outside the gene matches: 2. The CDR3 DNA follows: TGTGCCTGGAGTGTTGGGACAGGCAGCAATCAGCCCCAGCATTTT. Its protein is CAWSVGTGSNQPQHF.

This chain joins TRBV7-9 and TRBJ1-1; TRBD1 matches 8 bases. The CDR3 length is 17 residues. The V segment lost 5 bases and the J segment 3 bases; nucleotides outside the gene matches: 14. Germline CDR1 reads SEHNR; CDR2 reads FQNEAQ (reference sequence). Written as DNA, the CDR3 is TGTGCCAGCAGCCAACCAGGGGGCGACCCTCTAGACACTGAAGCTTTCTTT. Encoded protein: CASSQPGGDPLDTEAFF.

V gene TRBV7-8 combines with J gene TRBJ2-5, with 10 bases lining up with TRBD2. The CDR3 runs 18 residues. Germline assignment: CDR1 SGHVS and CDR2 FQNEAQ. V lost 5 bases and J lost 7; bases outside the gene matches: 19. CDR3 sequence: CASSPVGSGGYPRGTQYF. The CDR3 DNA reads TGTGCCAGCAGCCCTGTGGGTAGCGGGGGGTACCCCCGCGGGACCCAGTACTTC.

J is TRBJ1-2 and V is TRBV5-6; 9 positions agree with TRBD1. Germline V CDR1 and CDR2: SGHDT, YYEEEE. Unmatched junction bases numbered 7, after V lost 5 bases and J lost 8 bases. The CDR3 sequence is 13 residues long. The CDR3 protein is CASSKQGARGYTF. For the CDR3, the DNA is TGTGCCAGCAGTAAACAGGGGGCGCGGGGCTACACCTTC.

The rearrangement links TRBV5-4 to TRBJ2-2; TRBD1 aligns across 9 bases. Trimming at V came to 0 bases and at J to 4 bases, leaving 7 bases not matched to a gene. The germline V gene encodes CDR1 SGHNT and CDR2 YYREEE (reference sequence). The CDR3 extends over 17 amino acids. The CDR3 reads CASSLAVGQGLTGELFF. Written as DNA, the CDR3 is TGTGCCAGCAGCTTGGCCGTCGGACAGGGGCTCACCGGGGAGCTGTTTTTT. Drawing the rest from reference TRBV5-4 and TRBJ2-2, the complete variable domain is ETGVTQSPTHLIKTRGQQVTLRCSSQSGHNTVSWYQQALGQGPQFIFQYYREEENGRGNFPPRFSGLQFPNYSSELNVNALELDDSALYLCASSLAVGQGLTGELFFGEGSRLTVL.

This clone occurred a few times. The CDR3 spells CASSARGNTEAFF. The CDR3 bases are TGTGCCAGCAGCGCCAGGGGGAACACTGAAGCTTTCTTT. This chain joins TRBV7-9 and TRBJ1-1; D might be TRBD1 (6 bases). Germline V gene lookup returns CDR1 SEHNR and CDR2 FQNEAQ (reference sequence). V was clipped by 5 bases and J by 1 base, with 8 bases between them. This CDR3 region has 13 residues.

V is TRBV2 and J is TRBJ1-2; a weak D match, TRBD1 (6 bases). The ends were cut back, 1 base at V and 4 bases at J, with 16 bases in the middle. Germline values: CDR1 SNHLY, CDR2 FYNNEI. This CDR3 has 16 amino acids. CDR3 coding DNA: TGTGCCAGCAGTGAAGTGGGGGCAGGGGATGTCTATGGCTACACCTTC. This translates into CASSEVGAGDVYGYTF.

There are a few counts of this clone. The chain couples TRBV10-3 to TRBJ2-7; D ambiguous. Per the germline V gene, CDR1 is ENHRY and CDR2 is SYGVKD. V was trimmed by 10 bases and J by 0 bases, leaving 13 bases between them. CDR3 length equals 13 residues. CDR3 amino acids: CATADRSSYEQYV. The CDR3 DNA reads as TGTGCCACCGCCGATAGGAGCTCCTACGAGCAGTACGTC.

The CDR3 DNA reads TGCGCCAGCAGTCAAAGCGGGACGGCCAATCAGCCCCAGCATTTT. This sequence encodes CASSQSGTANQPQHF. This chain connects TRBV23-1 to TRBJ1-5, with D possibly TRBD1 on 5 matching bases. TRBV23-1 is labeled an ORF, and its function is uncertain. V was pared by 2 bases and J by 3 bases, with 11 bases between. The CDR3 has 15 amino acids.

This clone has a handful of counts. The gene calls are TRBV2 and TRBJ1-5; 7 bases line up with TRBD1. J lost 5 bases, V lost 5 bases, and 3 bases had no gene match. The CDR3 covers 13 residues. The germline V gene has CDR1 SNHLY and CDR2 FYNNEI. As DNA, the CDR3 is TGTGCCAGCAGTTGGACAGGTTATCAGCCCCAGCATTTT. Encoded protein: CASSWTGYQPQHF.

V gene TRBV20-1 combines with J gene TRBJ2-3; D gene unclear. Germline V CDR1 and CDR2: DFQATT, SNEGSKA (reference sequence). V was trimmed by 3 bases and J by 2 bases, leaving 15 bases between them. The CDR3 has 15 residues. CDR3 sequence reads: CSASLRFPDTDTQYF. The CDR3, as DNA: TGCAGTGCTAGTTTGCGGTTCCCTGACACAGATACGCAGTATTTT.

This chain links TRBV7-2 with TRBJ1-1; D unresolved. The V and J ends lost 0 bases and 1 base respectively, with 6 bases between them. The germline CDR1 and CDR2 sequences are SGHTA and FQGNSA. The CDR3 loop spans 14 amino acids. This chain's CDR3 is CASSLARENTEAFF. The CDR3 coding sequence is TGTGCCAGCAGCTTAGCGCGGGAGAACACTGAAGCTTTCTTT. The full variable domain, with the rest looked up from reference TRBV7-2 and TRBJ1-1, is GAGVSQSPSNKVTEKGKDVELRCDPISGHTALYWYRQSLGQGLEFLIYFQGNSAPDKSGLPSDRFSAERTGGSVSTLTIQRTQQEDSAVYLCASSLARENTEAFFGQGTRLTVV.

The chain links TRBV27 to TRBJ2-3; TRBD1 matches at 12 bases. The V gene end was trimmed by 3 bases and the J gene end by 6 bases; junction bases not matched to a gene: 10. This CDR3 contains 17 residues. Per the germline V gene, CDR1 is MNHEY and CDR2 is SMNVEV (reference sequence). This chain's CDR3 is CASSFLPGTGGEDTQYF. The DNA for the CDR3 is TGTGCCAGCAGTTTTTTGCCCGGGACAGGGGGCGAGGATACGCAGTATTTT.

The V call is TRBV9, the J call TRBJ2-7; tentatively, D is TRBD2 (5 bases). The CDR3 length is 17 residues. Germline V CDR1 and CDR2: SGDLS, YYNGEE. Trimming took 3 bases from V and 4 from J, leaving 23 bases between them. The CDR3 here is CASSARPYLGGPYEQYF. The CDR3 DNA sequence: TGTGCCAGCAGCGCCAGACCCTACCTAGGAGGACCGTACGAGCAGTACTTC.

V gene TRBV29-1 combines with J gene TRBJ1-5, with 11 bases aligning to TRBD1. V lost 7 bases to trimming and J lost 6 bases; unmatched junction nucleotides: 5. The CDR3 is made up of 13 amino acids. Germline V gene data show CDR1 as SQVTM and CDR2 as ANQGSEA. Here the CDR3 reads CSAGQGASQPQHF. CDR3 coding DNA: TGCAGCGCCGGACAGGGGGCCAGTCAGCCCCAGCATTTT. Looking up the rest from reference TRBV29-1 and TRBJ1-5 gives the full variable domain: SAVISQKPSRDICQRGTSLTIQCQVDSQVTMMFWYRQQPGQSLTLIATANQGSEATYESGFVIDKFPISRPNLTFSTLTVSNMSPEDSSIYLCSAGQGASQPQHFGDGTRLSIL.